The entry below describes one T cell receptor (beta chain). Its target is unknown. This sample stems from a study of cytomegalovirus exposure and HLA in healthy donors. Study results and limitations: Further analysis, carried out later, found HLA-associated TCR beta chains more clonally expanded than equally common other chains.

Every donor was a healthy person donating bone marrow. Unrecorded immune exposure was likely among donors, who were nominally healthy when sampled. 13 Jbeta primers and 60 Vbeta primers were used for the PCR. Method: immunoSEQ multiplex PCR; TCRdb's copy keeps in-frame clones and lacks some. The sample shows fewer than 150,000 clones, about 80% of them seen only once. This clonotype originated in a man in his fifties in good health and CMV-seronegative. The sample taken for sequencing was PBMCs.

This CDR3 is CASSDGLMNTEAFF. In nucleotides, the CDR3 is TGCGCCAGCAGTGACGGACTCATGAACACTGAAGCTTTCTTT. V is TRBV10-1 and J is TRBJ1-1; D call uncertain. The ends were cut back, 3 bases at V and 0 bases at J, with 8 bases in the middle. Germline CDR1 reads WNHNN; CDR2 reads SYGVQD (reference sequence). This CDR3 spans 14 amino acids.